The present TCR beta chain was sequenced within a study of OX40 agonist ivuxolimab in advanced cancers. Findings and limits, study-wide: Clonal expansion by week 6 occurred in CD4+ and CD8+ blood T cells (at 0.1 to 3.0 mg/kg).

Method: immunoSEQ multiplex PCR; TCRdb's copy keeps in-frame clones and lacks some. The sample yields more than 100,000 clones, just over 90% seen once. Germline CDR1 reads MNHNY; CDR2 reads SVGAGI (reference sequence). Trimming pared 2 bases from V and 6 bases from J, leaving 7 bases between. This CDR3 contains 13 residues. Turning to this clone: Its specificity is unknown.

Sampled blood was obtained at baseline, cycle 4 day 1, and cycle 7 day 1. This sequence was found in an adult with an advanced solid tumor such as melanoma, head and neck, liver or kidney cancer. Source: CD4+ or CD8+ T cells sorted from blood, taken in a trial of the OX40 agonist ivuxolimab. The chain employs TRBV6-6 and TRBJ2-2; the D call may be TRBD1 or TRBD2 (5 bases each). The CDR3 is CASSYGGPGELFF. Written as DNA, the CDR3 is TGTGCCAGCAGTTACGGGGGTCCCGGGGAGCTGTTTTTT.